Below are 11 T cell receptor beta chains sequenced from a single sample in a study of T cell changes during pregnancy in multiple sclerosis. Profiling relied on immunoSEQ multiplex PCR, and the TCRdb table lists in-frame clones only, not all of them. The table shows about 46,000 clones, with approximately 92% occurring only once. The sequenced sample was CD8+ T cells from peripheral blood mononuclear cells, obtained after pregnancy. The source of these receptors is a female donor with multiple sclerosis, enrolled in a pregnancy study.

V usage is TRBV18 and J usage is TRBJ1-4; weak D call: TRBD1 (5 bases). The V and J ends lost 2 bases and 5 bases respectively, with 9 bases between them. The CDR3 has 14 residues. Germline lookup yields CDR1 KGHSH and CDR2 LQKENI. The CDR3 DNA sequence: TGTGCCAGCTCACCAGGGGCTTCAAATGAAAAACTGTTTTTT. Amino acids: CASSPGASNEKLFF.

The CDR3 reads CAIGGGGGYTF. In DNA, the CDR3 is TGTGCCATCGGGGGGGGAGGAGGCTACACCTTC. The rearrangement links TRBV6-6 to TRBJ1-2, with D perhaps TRBD1 (5 bases). The CDR3 has 11 amino acids. In germline, CDR1 is MNHNY, CDR2 SVGAGI (reference sequence). The germline V and J ends were trimmed by 10 bases and 8 bases, with 14 bases remaining between them.

CDR3 in amino acids: CASRDKNTGELFF. The CDR3 DNA reads as TGTGCCAGCCGGGACAAAAACACCGGGGAGCTGTTTTTT. V and J are TRBV4-2 and TRBJ2-2; possibly TRBD1 for D (6 bases). This CDR3 is built from 13 residues. In germline, CDR1 is LGHNA, CDR2 YNFKEQ. Trimming stripped 8 bases from V and 2 bases from J, with 9 bases between.

The V call is TRBV15, the J call TRBJ1-1, with no clear D. The V end was cut by 9 bases, the J end by 0 bases, with 14 bases between. Germline lookup yields CDR1 LNHNV and CDR2 YYDKDF (reference sequence). CDR3 length equals 14 residues. Here the CDR3 DNA reads TGTGCCACGTCCTCCGAGAATTTGAACACTGAAGCTTTCTTT. It yields the protein CATSSENLNTEAFF.

The V call is TRBV6-1, the J call TRBJ2-2, with TRBD1 identical over 8 bases. The CDR3 contains 17 residues. Germline V lookup: CDR1 MNHNS, CDR2 SASEGT. After removal of 4 bases from V and 5 bases from J, the junction contained 12 bases not matched to a gene. The CDR3 sequence: CASSGPTGTGVTGELFF. The DNA of the CDR3 is TGTGCCAGCAGTGGGCCGACAGGGACAGGAGTTACCGGGGAGCTGTTTTTT.

This clone was recorded once. The rearrangement uses TRBV6-5 and TRBJ1-5, with D hard to call. Germline V gives CDR1 MNHEY, CDR2 SVGAGI. CDR3 size: 14 residues. Trimming cost V 0 bases and J 2 bases, with 5 bases left between them. The CDR3 is CASSYSIGNQPQHF. The CDR3 bases are TGTGCCAGCAGTTACTCGATAGGCAATCAGCCCCAGCATTTT.

J is TRBJ2-1 and V is TRBV2, with D possibly being TRBD2 (5 bases). Between the trimmed V and J ends, which lost 10 bases and 8 bases, there was a span of 9 bases. The CDR3 totals 10 residues. Germline lookup yields CDR1 SNHLY and CDR2 FYNNEI. CDR3 region: CATAGYEQFF. The CDR3 coding sequence is TGTGCCACGGCGGGCTATGAGCAGTTCTTC.

J is TRBJ1-6 and V is TRBV7-9; 8 positions agree with TRBD1. With V trimmed by 5 bases and J by 7 bases, 7 bases remained unmatched. The CDR3 length is 15 residues. Germline V gives CDR1 SEHNR, CDR2 FQNEAQ (reference sequence). The CDR3 region is CASSRAGGQNSPLHF. CDR3 bases: TGTGCCAGCAGCAGGGCAGGGGGCCAAAATTCACCCCTCCACTTT. Looking up the rest from reference TRBV7-9 and TRBJ1-6 gives the full variable domain: DTGVSQNPRHKITKRGQNVTFRCDPISEHNRLYWYRQTLGQGPEFLTYFQNEAQLEKSRLLSDRFSAERPKGSFSTLEIQRTEQGDSAMYLCASSRAGGQNSPLHFGNGTRLTVT.

This rearrangement joins TRBV6-5 to TRBJ1-2, with D possibly being TRBD1 (6 bases). Trimming shortened V by 7 bases and J by 3 bases, and 15 bases separated the two germline ends. There are 14 residues in the CDR3. From germline, CDR1 is MNHEY and CDR2 SVGAGI. CDR3 sequence: CASTPYRDDYGYTF. The DNA of the CDR3 is TGTGCCAGCACCCCTTACAGGGACGACTATGGCTACACCTTC.

CDR3 residues: CASSQGSTGQGASFPLNEKLFF. The DNA of the CDR3 is TGCGCCAGCAGCCAAGGATCCACCGGACAGGGGGCCAGTTTTCCTCTTAATGAAAAACTGTTTTTT. The chain couples TRBV4-1 to TRBJ1-4, with TRBD1 matching 11 bases. The trim removed 1 base at V and 4 bases at J, leaving 20 bases unmatched. The CDR3 has 22 amino acids. Germline-derived CDR1 and CDR2 are MGHRA and YSYEKL.

The V and J genes are TRBV2 and TRBJ1-1, with D maybe TRBD1 (6 bases). CDR1 is SNHLY, CDR2 FYNNEI, per germline. The length of the CDR3 is 15 residues. The V gene lost 3 bases and the J gene lost 5 bases, with 16 bases spanning the gap. In nucleotides, the CDR3 is TGTGCCAGCAGTGAGGGAAGGGGGGGAGGGACTGAAGCTTTCTTT. Protein product: CASSEGRGGGTEAFF. Looking up the rest from reference TRBV2 and TRBJ1-1 gives the full variable domain: EPEVTQTPSHQVTQMGQEVILRCVPISNHLYFYWYRQILGQKVEFLVSFYNNEISEKSEIFDDQFSVERPDGSNFTLKIRSTKLEDSAMYFCASSEGRGGGTEAFFGQGTRLTVV.